This entry features one T cell receptor (beta chain) sequence. Germline assignment: CDR1 LNHDA and CDR2 SQIVND (reference sequence). V shed 3 bases and J shed 6 bases, with 20 bases lying between them. This CDR3 region has 16 residues. In the authors' workflow: Amplifying reference gene primers gave estimates of nucleated cell counts. Measured with immunoSEQ multiplex PCR; TCRdb has only the in-frame clones, and not every one. V and J calls plus clone size are reproduced from that table; the DNA served to infer D and trimming. This table holds roughly 73,000 clones, 82% found once. The data derive from a study of blood T cell repertoires in COVID-19. Study information: From the United States, Italy and Spain came samples of acute and convalescent COVID-19.

The sample was peripheral blood. The V gene is TRBV19, the J gene TRBJ1-2; D not resolved. The sequence was obtained from a woman aged 60-70 years with acute or convalescent COVID-19. The CDR3 sequence is CASSITFSLSGHGYTF. The CDR3 DNA reads TGTGCCAGTAGTATCACCTTCAGTTTGTCTGGCCATGGCTACACCTTC.